A single sample gave rise to the 18 T cell receptor beta chains below, sequenced in a study of early T cells in non-severe SARS-CoV-2 infection. MiXCR, run by TCRdb on the 5' RACE reads, gives a single entry per CDR3 protein. Seen here are tens of thousands of distinct CDR3 sequences, approximately 12% observed once, and the top ten hold 4.5%. The sample consisted of whole blood. The receptors were sampled from an adult who was a healthcare worker with PCR-confirmed SARS-CoV-2 infection or an uninfected control (not recorded which).

The chain carries TRBV18 and TRBJ2-7; no definite D call. Germline V gene data show CDR1 as KGHSH and CDR2 as LQKENI. Trimming took 6 bases from V and 0 from J, leaving 9 bases between them. This CDR3 is 13 amino acids long. The DNA of the CDR3 is TGTGCCAGCTCCCTTGGAGACTCCTACGAGCAGTACTTC. Residues: CASSLGDSYEQYF.

This clonotype was detected only a few times. The rearrangement uses TRBV7-2 and TRBJ2-3; TRBD2 agrees at 7 bases. CDR1 SGHTA and CDR2 FQGNSA come from the germline V gene. V shed 3 bases, J shed 14 bases, and the junction held 11 bases outside the gene matches. The length of the CDR3 is 13 residues. In DNA form, the CDR3 reads TGTGCCAGCAGCTTGGGAGGGACTGCCTCATGGTATTTT. This codes for CASSLGGTASWYF.

Comments on this clonotype: This sequence may be a read error, since a much larger clone differs from it by one base. The gene calls are TRBV12-3 or TRBV12-4 and TRBJ2-7, with TRBD1 identical over 8 bases. Trimming removed 6 bases from V and 2 bases from J; junction bases left unmatched: 3. This CDR3 is 13 amino acids long. CDR3 coding DNA: TGTGCCAGCAGAAGGACAGGGCCCTACGAGCAGTACTTC. Translated: CASRRTGPYEQYF.

This chain joins TRBV7-2 and TRBJ2-3; TRBD2 matches at 12 bases. The junction had 9 bases not matched to a gene; V was cut back by 4 bases and J by 10 bases. CDR3 size: 15 residues. Germline assignment: CDR1 SGHTA and CDR2 FQGNSA. In nucleotides, the CDR3 is TGTGCCAGCAGCTCAGGACTAGCGGGAATGGCCGCGCAGTATTTT. The encoded protein is CASSSGLAGMAAQYF.

At least ten counts were recorded for this clonotype. The rearrangement uses TRBV19 and TRBJ2-5; D unresolved. The germline CDR1 and CDR2 sequences are LNHDA and SQIVND (reference sequence). The CDR3 runs to 15 residues. V was clipped by 7 bases and J by 0 bases, with 15 bases between them. CDR3 protein: CASTPSRWYQETQYF. DNA for the CDR3: TGTGCCAGTACCCCCTCCCGGTGGTACCAAGAGACCCAGTACTTC.

This clonotype has just a few counts. The rearrangement joins TRBV5-1 to TRBJ2-1; D gene unclear. In germline, CDR1 is SGHRS, CDR2 YFSETQ. This CDR3 is built from 13 residues. V lost 0 bases and J lost 8, with 9 bases in between. The CDR3 loop reads CASSLVWMDEQFF. The CDR3, as DNA: TGCGCCAGCAGCTTGGTATGGATGGATGAGCAGTTCTTC.

The V call is TRBV7-3, the J call TRBJ1-2, with D possibly matching TRBD1 (5 bases). CDR1 and CDR2 from the germline V gene are SGHTA and FQGTGA. V lost 3 bases to trimming and J lost 5 bases, with 13 bases between them. The CDR3 is 14 residues long. CDR3 protein: CASSFDLGGYGYTF. CDR3 nucleotides: TGTGCCAGCAGCTTCGACCTTGGGGGGTATGGCTACACCTTC.

This clonotype was observed at least ten times. The chain links TRBV7-2 to TRBJ2-7; D is unresolved. V was pared by 5 bases and J by 2 bases, with 19 bases between. CDR3 size: 16 residues. Germline lookup yields CDR1 SGHTA and CDR2 FQGNSA. CDR3 residues: CASSPRSGRSTYEQYF. The CDR3 region has the DNA TGTGCCAGCAGCCCCCGCTCGGGCCGCTCTACCTACGAGCAGTACTTC.

This chain connects TRBV20-1 to TRBJ2-1, with D perhaps TRBD2 (5 bases). This CDR3 is 14 amino acids long. Germline V gives CDR1 DFQATT, CDR2 SNEGSKA (reference sequence). Trimming removed 6 bases at V and 5 bases at J, with 17 bases between. This CDR3 reads CSALWLAGNNEQFF. Here the CDR3 DNA reads TGCAGTGCGCTCTGGCTCGCGGGCAACAATGAGCAGTTCTTC.

The CDR3 here is CATSRDRGRVEKLFF. The CDR3 region has the DNA TGTGCCACCAGCAGAGATAGAGGGCGCGTTGAAAAACTGTTTTTT. The rearrangement links TRBV15 to TRBJ1-4, with no clear D. This CDR3 has 15 residues. Trimming removed 0 bases from V and 7 bases from J, with 12 bases in between. Germline-derived CDR1 and CDR2 are LNHNV and YYDKDF (reference sequence).

This sequence joins TRBV6-2 or TRBV6-3 and TRBJ2-7, with no clear D. Trimming left V 5 bases short and J 5 bases short, with 13 bases between. This CDR3 has 13 amino acids. The V gene's germline CDR1 is MNHEY and CDR2 SVGEGT. The CDR3 region is CASSPAAFHEQYF. The CDR3 bases are TGTGCCAGCAGTCCGGCGGCTTTCCACGAGCAGTACTTC.

V usage is TRBV7-6 and J usage is TRBJ2-3; 8 nucleotides match TRBD1. Germline trimming cut 5 bases from V and 4 bases from J; bases unmatched to any gene: 8. The CDR3 length is 15 residues. Germline CDR1 and CDR2: SGHVS and FNYEAQ. CDR3 sequence reads: CASSGRQGRADTQYF. CDR3 bases: TGTGCCAGCAGCGGCCGACAGGGGAGAGCAGATACGCAGTATTTT.

The V call is TRBV4-1, the J call TRBJ2-3; a possible D gene is TRBD2 (5 bases). CDR1 and CDR2 from the germline V gene are MGHRA and YSYEKL. Trimming stripped 1 base from V and 0 bases from J, with 20 bases between. This CDR3 is 19 amino acids long. CDR3 sequence reads: CASSQGTAGGRLSTDTQYF. In nucleotides, the CDR3 is TGCGCCAGCAGCCAAGGGACGGCGGGCGGCCGACTTAGCACAGATACGCAGTATTTT.

This clonotype was detected ten times or more. The CDR3 sequence: CASSMSRDYGYTF. In DNA form, the CDR3 reads TGTGCCAGTAGTATGAGTCGTGACTATGGCTACACCTTC. This chain connects TRBV19 to TRBJ1-2; D not certain. V lost 3 bases and J lost 3, with 8 bases in between. The CDR3 extends over 13 amino acids. Germline V gene data show CDR1 as LNHDA and CDR2 as SQIVND (reference sequence). The whole variable domain, remainder taken from reference TRBV19 and TRBJ1-2, is DGGITQSPKYLFRKEGQNVTLSCEQNLNHDAMYWYRQDPGQGLRLIYYSQIVNDFQKGDIAEGYSVSREKKESFPLTVTSAQKNPTAFYLCASSMSRDYGYTFGSGTRLTVV.

In its sample, this clonotype was seen a few times. The chain carries TRBV29-1 and TRBJ2-2; the match to TRBD1 covers 9 bases. V lost 6 bases, J lost 0 bases, and 5 bases stayed unmatched. The CDR3 sequence is 15 residues long. The germline CDR1 and CDR2 sequences are SQVTM and ANQGSEA. This CDR3 reads CSVAGQGTNTGELFF. The DNA for the CDR3 is TGCAGCGTCGCCGGACAGGGGACGAACACCGGGGAGCTGTTTTTT.

This clonotype was observed many times. The chain has TRBV19 and TRBJ2-5; 9 nucleotides align to TRBD1. The V and J ends lost 5 bases and 2 bases, in that order; junction bases with no gene match: 3. This CDR3 comprises 14 residues. The germline V gene has CDR1 LNHDA and CDR2 SQIVND (reference sequence). As DNA, the CDR3 is TGTGCCAGTAGTCGACAGGGGGGTCAAGAGACCCAGTACTTC. As protein: CASSRQGGQETQYF.

This clonotype has just a few counts. The DNA for the CDR3 is TGTGCCAGTAGTATCGGGGGGCCCTATGGCTACACCTTC. Amino acids: CASSIGGPYGYTF. The rearrangement links TRBV19 to TRBJ1-2, with D tentatively TRBD1 (6 bases). Germline V CDR1 and CDR2: LNHDA, SQIVND (reference sequence). The CDR3 has 13 residues. V was pared by 3 bases and J by 4 bases, with 9 bases between.

Of note for this clonotype: A much larger clone differs from this one at a single base, so this may be a read error. The CDR3 loop is CAWSVQWAKAFF. The CDR3, as DNA: TGTGCCTGGAGTGTACAGTGGGCGAAAGCTTTCTTT. The chain employs TRBV30 and TRBJ1-1; D gene uncertain. Germline assignment: CDR1 GTSNPN and CDR2 SVGIG (reference sequence). V was cut by 0 bases and J by 9 bases, with 11 bases left in between. The CDR3 is made up of 12 amino acids.